These 12 T cell receptor beta chains originate from one sample sequenced in a study of CD8 T cells in Susac syndrome. Random hexamers primed reverse transcription of roughly 0.45 to 1 ug RNA. TCRdb re-called the immunoSEQ multiplex PCR reads with MiXCR, one entry per CDR3 protein. The repertoire holds tens of thousands of distinct CDR3 sequences, with approximately 94% as singletons. The sample consisted of CD8+ T cells from PBMCs. These receptor sequences come from a human donor in good health.

This chain connects TRBV6-5 to TRBJ2-5; possibly TRBD2 for D (5 bases). Germline V gene lookup returns CDR1 MNHEY and CDR2 SVGAGI. CDR3 length: 15 residues. Trimming pared 0 bases from V and 1 base from J, leaving 9 bases between. CDR3 residues: CASSYSRERQETQYF. The CDR3 coding sequence is TGTGCCAGCAGTTACTCGAGGGAGCGCCAAGAGACCCAGTACTTC.

V is TRBV7-9 and J is TRBJ2-3; 7 bases align to TRBD2. With 6 bases clipped from V and 1 base from J, the junction kept 4 bases outside the gene matches. This CDR3 is built from 14 residues. CDR1 is SEHNR, CDR2 FQNEAQ, per germline (reference sequence). This CDR3 is CASRAGDGTDTQYF. The DNA of the CDR3 is TGTGCCAGCAGGGCGGGAGACGGCACAGATACGCAGTATTTT.

V is TRBV4-1 and J is TRBJ2-1; D unresolved. Germline V gene data show CDR1 as MGHRA and CDR2 as YSYEKL. CDR3 size: 13 residues. Trimming pared 2 bases from V and 8 bases from J, leaving 10 bases between. CDR3: CASSQSRIDEQFF. CDR3 nucleotide sequence: TGCGCCAGCAGCCAATCCAGGATCGATGAGCAGTTCTTC.

The chain combines TRBV29-1 with TRBJ2-1; 11 positions agree with TRBD2. J lost 0 bases, V lost 3 bases, and 7 bases had no gene match. The CDR3 runs to 17 residues. Germline V CDR1 and CDR2: SQVTM, ANQGSEA. The CDR3 bases are TGCAGCGTTGAGGGACTAGCGGATTTCCGCTCCTACAATGAGCAGTTCTTC. Translation gives CSVEGLADFRSYNEQFF.

The chain is built from TRBV6-2 or TRBV6-3 and TRBJ1-5; D call uncertain. Germline CDR1 MNHEY, CDR2 SVGEGT. V dropped 3 bases and J dropped 2 bases, with 5 bases sitting between them. The CDR3 extends over 13 amino acids. CDR3 in DNA: TGTGCCAGCAGTTATGCAGGCAATCAGCCCCAGCATTTT. This gives the protein CASSYAGNQPQHF.

The chain links TRBV4-2 to TRBJ1-1, with no clear D. CDR1 and CDR2 (germline): LGHNA, YNFKEQ. V dropped 1 base and J dropped 8 bases, with 11 bases sitting between them. The CDR3 extends over 13 amino acids. CDR3 in amino acids: CASSQGEGPEAFF. The CDR3 DNA follows: TGTGCCAGCAGCCAAGGGGAGGGTCCCGAAGCTTTCTTT.

The V and J genes are TRBV12-3 or TRBV12-4 and TRBJ2-1; 10 bases are shared with TRBD2. The V and J ends lost 3 bases and 9 bases, in that order; junction bases with no gene match: 8. The CDR3 sequence is 15 residues long. CDR3 coding DNA: TGTGCCAGCAGTTTTTCTAGCGGGAGCTTGAGTGAGCAGTTCTTC. This sequence encodes CASSFSSGSLSEQFF.

V and J are TRBV28 and TRBJ1-2, with 10 positions matching TRBD1. With V trimmed by 5 bases and J by 6 bases, 12 bases remained unmatched. The CDR3 runs 16 residues. The V gene's germline CDR1 is MDHEN and CDR2 SYDVKM. The CDR3 bases are TGTGCCAGCAGTCCTATCCGGGACAGGGGTCGGAATGGCTACACCTTC. As protein: CASSPIRDRGRNGYTF.

The chain has TRBV20-1 and TRBJ2-1; D is unclear. The germline gives CDR1 DFQATT, CDR2 SNEGSKA (reference sequence). CDR3 size: 11 residues. Trimming took off 3 bases at V and 9 bases at J, with 9 bases between the two ends. DNA for the CDR3: TGCAGTGCTAGCTACTTCTCTGAGCAGTTCTTC. Protein product: CSASYFSEQFF.

This chain uses TRBV2 with TRBJ2-3; D is ambiguous. Germline V lookup: CDR1 SNHLY, CDR2 FYNNEI. The CDR3 consists of 16 residues. V was pared by 3 bases and J by 0 bases, with 13 bases between. The CDR3 protein is CASSDHSTVSTDTQYF. For the CDR3, the DNA is TGTGCCAGCAGTGATCATAGCACTGTCAGCACAGATACGCAGTATTTT.

The chain links TRBV10-3 to TRBJ1-5, with a weak D call TRBD1 (6 bases). The CDR3 is 14 residues long. The V end was cut by 3 bases, the J end by 5 bases, with 11 bases between. CDR1 ENHRY and CDR2 SYGVKD come from the germline V gene. The CDR3 loop is CAISDEGVYQPQHF. The CDR3 nucleotides are TGTGCCATCAGTGACGAGGGGGTATATCAGCCCCAGCATTTT.

The chain carries TRBV25-1 and TRBJ2-1; the D is unclear. Germline values: CDR1 MGHDK, CDR2 SYGVNS. The CDR3 sequence is 16 residues long. V lost 3 bases to trimming and J lost 5 bases, with 17 bases between them. CDR3 DNA sequence: TGTGCCAGCAGTGATCGGCGGTGGGATTACGACAATGAGCAGTTCTTC. Its translation: CASSDRRWDYDNEQFF. Full variable domain (missing parts from reference TRBV25-1 and TRBJ2-1): EADIYQTPRYLVIGTGKKITLECSQTMGHDKMYWYQQDPGMELHLIHYSYGVNSTEKGDLSSESTVSRIRTEHFPLTLESARPSHTSQYLCASSDRRWDYDNEQFFGPGTRLTVL.